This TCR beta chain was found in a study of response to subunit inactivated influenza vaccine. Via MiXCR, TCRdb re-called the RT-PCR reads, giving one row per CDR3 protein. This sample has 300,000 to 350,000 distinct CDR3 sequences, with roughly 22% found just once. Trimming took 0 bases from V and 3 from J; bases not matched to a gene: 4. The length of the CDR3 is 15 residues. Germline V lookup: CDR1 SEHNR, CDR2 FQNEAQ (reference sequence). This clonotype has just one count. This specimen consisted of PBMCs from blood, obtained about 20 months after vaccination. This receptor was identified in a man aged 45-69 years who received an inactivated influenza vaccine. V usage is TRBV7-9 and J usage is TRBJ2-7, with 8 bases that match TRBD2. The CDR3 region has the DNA TGTGCCAGCAGCTTAGCGACTAGCGAGCACTACGAGCAGTACTTC. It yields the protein CASSLATSEHYEQYF. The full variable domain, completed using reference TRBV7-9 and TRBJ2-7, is DTGVSQNPRHKITKRGQNVTFRCDPISEHNRLYWYRQTLGQGPEFLTYFQNEAQLEKSRLLSDRFSAERPKGSFSTLEIQRTEQGDSAMYLCASSLATSEHYEQYFGPGTRLTVT.